This T cell receptor beta chain was obtained from a study of identical twins. Study-level points and caveats: While abundant cord blood beta clonotypes carried fewer insertions, memory repertoires showed no such pattern. Zero-insertion analyses might be partly confounded by invariant T cells like MAIT and iNKT.

Each CDR3 protein is one row after TCRdb ran MiXCR on the 5' RACE reads. Altogether around 470,000 distinct CDR3 sequences are present, more than 13% being singletons, with the ten largest covering more than 0.5%. A remark on this clonotype: Its matching antigen is unknown.

Trimming removed 5 bases from V and 6 bases from J, with 20 bases in between. The CDR3 extends over 17 amino acids. CDR1 is SEHNR, CDR2 FQNEAQ, per germline (reference sequence). These data also formed part of another study, on yellow fever vaccine responses in identical twins.

This receptor was taken from a woman younger than 35 in good health. This rearrangement joins TRBV7-9 to TRBJ1-6; a weak D match, TRBD1 (6 bases). Material for sequencing was CD4+ T cells sorted from blood. CDR3: CASSPGAGGRRNSPLHF. CDR3 in DNA: TGTGCCAGCAGCCCTGGTGCGGGGGGCCGCCGTAATTCACCCCTCCACTTT.